The T cell receptor beta chain under discussion was sequenced for a study of T cell responses to AZD1222 COVID-19 vaccine. Some clones are missing from TCRdb's copy, which holds only in-frame ones; the method was immunoSEQ multiplex PCR. The repertoire holds about 110,000 clones, approximately 85% seen once, with roughly 12% in the top ten. This clone came up once. Its antigen remains unidentified. CDR3 length equals 15 residues. Germline assignment: CDR1 SGHTS and CDR2 YDEGEE. The V and J ends lost 0 bases and 0 bases respectively, with 8 bases between them. Broader study findings: At 160-218 and 743-854, vaccine-associated CD4 TCRs were dominant, and they spanned spike. Repertoire collection took place solely once the T cell response had peaked. Vaccination with two AZD1222 doses was followed by a rise in Spike-specific TCR breadth and depth.

The TCR comes from an adult in good health. The source was peripheral blood, collected on day 0 of MenACWY control vaccination. V is TRBV5-8 and J is TRBJ2-3; tentative D call: TRBD1 (5 bases). The CDR3: CASSLVGRSTDTQYF. The CDR3 nucleotides are TGTGCCAGCAGCTTGGTGGGGCGTAGCACAGATACGCAGTATTTT. The variable domain in full, completed from reference TRBV5-8 and TRBJ2-3, reads EAGVTQSPTHLIKTRGQQATLRCSPISGHTSVYWYQQALGLGLQFLLWYDEGEERNRGNFPPRFSGRQFPNYSSELNVNALELEDSALYLCASSLVGRSTDTQYFGPGTRLTVL.